This entry features one T cell receptor beta chain sequence. Its target is not known. At one boundary the junction diverges from the germline segment, which might be a read error. Amplification of TCR alpha and beta CDR3 regions from RNA used iRepertoire nested multiplex PCR. TCRdb used MiXCR to reprocess the multiplex PCR reads, holding one entry per CDR3 protein. This sample carries approximately 100,000 distinct CDR3 sequences, 25% to 30% of them seen once, and the ten largest clones take roughly 37%. Germline CDR1 and CDR2: MNHNS and SASEGT. The CDR3 loop spans 12 amino acids. This record comes from a study of glioma-infiltrating T cells. Study conclusions and caveats: Non-neoplastic patients had below-expected tissue-blood divergence, while all gliomas exceeded expectation.

This TCR derives from a human donor with low-grade glioma or glioblastoma, undergoing nonglioma brain surgery, or in good health (not recorded which). The chain employs TRBV6-1 and TRBJ2-1, with a possible D match to TRBD1 (6 bases). The material sequenced was glioma tissue, nonneoplastic brain tissue, or PBMCs (not recorded which). The CDR3 reads CSSAGARYEQFF. The CDR3 DNA sequence: TGTTCCAGTGCAGGGGCTAGGTATGAGCAGTTCTTC.